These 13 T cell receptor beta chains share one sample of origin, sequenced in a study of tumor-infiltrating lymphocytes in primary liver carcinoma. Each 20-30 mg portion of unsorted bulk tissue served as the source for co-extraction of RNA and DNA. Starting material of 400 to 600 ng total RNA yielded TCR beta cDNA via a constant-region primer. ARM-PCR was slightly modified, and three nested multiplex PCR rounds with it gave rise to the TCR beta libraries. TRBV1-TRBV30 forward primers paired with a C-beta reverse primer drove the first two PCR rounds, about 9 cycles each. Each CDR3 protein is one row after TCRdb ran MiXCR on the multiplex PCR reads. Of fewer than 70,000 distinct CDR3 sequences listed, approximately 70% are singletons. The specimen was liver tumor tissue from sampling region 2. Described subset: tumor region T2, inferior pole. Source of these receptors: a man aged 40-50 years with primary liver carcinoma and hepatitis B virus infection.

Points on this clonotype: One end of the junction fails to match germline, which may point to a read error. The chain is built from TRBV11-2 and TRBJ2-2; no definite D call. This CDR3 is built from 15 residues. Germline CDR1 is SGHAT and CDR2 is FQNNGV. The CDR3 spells CACSFAVSNSGELFF. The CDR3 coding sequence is TGTGCCTGCAGCTTTGCGGTATCGAACAGCGGGGAGCTGTTTTTT.

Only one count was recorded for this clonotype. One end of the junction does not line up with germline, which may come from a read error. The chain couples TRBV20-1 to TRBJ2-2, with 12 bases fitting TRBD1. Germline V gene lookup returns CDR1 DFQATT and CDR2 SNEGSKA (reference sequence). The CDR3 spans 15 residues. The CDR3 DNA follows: TGCAGTGCCCTGGGACAGGGGGCGGTCACCGGGGAGATGTTTTTT. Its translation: CSALGQGAVTGEMFF.

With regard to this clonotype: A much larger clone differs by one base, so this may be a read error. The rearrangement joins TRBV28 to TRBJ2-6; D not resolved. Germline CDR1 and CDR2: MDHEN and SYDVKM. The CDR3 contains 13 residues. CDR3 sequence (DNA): TGTGCCGTCTGGGCCTCTGGGACCAACGTCCTGACTTTC. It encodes CAVWASGTNVLTF.

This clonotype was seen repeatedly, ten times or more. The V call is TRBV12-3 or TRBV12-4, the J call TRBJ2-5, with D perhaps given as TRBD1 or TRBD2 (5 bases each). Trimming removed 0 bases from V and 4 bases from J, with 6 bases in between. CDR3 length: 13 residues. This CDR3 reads CASSLAGVETQYF. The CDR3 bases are TGTGCCAGCAGTTTAGCGGGGGTAGAGACCCAGTACTTC.

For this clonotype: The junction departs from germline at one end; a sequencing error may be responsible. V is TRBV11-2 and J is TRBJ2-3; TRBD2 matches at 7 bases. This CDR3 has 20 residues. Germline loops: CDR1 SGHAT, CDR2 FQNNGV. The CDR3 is CASSLVLRGPREKGVDTQYF. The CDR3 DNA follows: TGTGCCAGCAGCTTAGTCCTGAGGGGTCCGCGGGAGAAGGGCGTAGATACGCAGTACTTT.

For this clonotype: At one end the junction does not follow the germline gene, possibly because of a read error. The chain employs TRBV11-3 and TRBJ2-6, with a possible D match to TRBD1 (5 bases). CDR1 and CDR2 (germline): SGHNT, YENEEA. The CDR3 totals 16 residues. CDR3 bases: TGTGCCAACAGCTCGACAGTACAATCTGGGACCAACGTCCTGACTTTC. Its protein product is CANSSTVQSGTNVLTF.

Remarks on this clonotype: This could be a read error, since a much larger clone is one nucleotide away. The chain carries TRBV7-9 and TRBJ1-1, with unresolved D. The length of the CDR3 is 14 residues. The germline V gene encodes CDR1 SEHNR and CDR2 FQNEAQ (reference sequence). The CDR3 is CASSFHQENTEACF. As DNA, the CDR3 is TGTGCCAGCAGCTTCCACCAGGAGAACACTGAAGCTTGCTTT. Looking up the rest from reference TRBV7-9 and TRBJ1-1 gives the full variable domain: DTGVSQNPRHKITKRGQNVTFRCDPISEHNRLYWYRQTLGQGPEFLTYFQNEAQLEKSRLLSDRFSAERPKGSFSTLEIQRTEQGDSAMYLCASSFHQENTEACFGQGTRLTVV.

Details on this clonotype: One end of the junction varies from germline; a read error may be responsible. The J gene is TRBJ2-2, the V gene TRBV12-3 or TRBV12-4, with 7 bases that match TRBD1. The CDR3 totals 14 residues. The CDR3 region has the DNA TGTGCCAGCAGTCCCGACAGGGCCTTCGGGGAGCTATTTTTT. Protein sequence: CASSPDRAFGELFF.

CDR3 nucleotides: TGTGCCAGCAGTTATAAGTCTAGCGGCTCCTACGAGCAGTACTTC. It translates to CASSYKSSGSYEQYF. The gene calls are TRBV6-2 or TRBV6-3 and TRBJ2-7; TRBD2 aligns across 7 bases. The CDR3 has 15 amino acids. The germline V gene has CDR1 MNHEY and CDR2 SVGEGT. The trim removed 3 bases at V and 0 bases at J, leaving 5 bases unmatched.

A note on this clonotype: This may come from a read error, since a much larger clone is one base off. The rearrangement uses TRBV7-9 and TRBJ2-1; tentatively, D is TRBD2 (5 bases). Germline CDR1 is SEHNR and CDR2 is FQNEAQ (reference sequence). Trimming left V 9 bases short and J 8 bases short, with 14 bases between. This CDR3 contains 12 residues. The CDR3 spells CARSGRFDEQFF. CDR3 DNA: TGTGCCAGGAGCGGCAGGTTTGATGAGCAGTTCTTC. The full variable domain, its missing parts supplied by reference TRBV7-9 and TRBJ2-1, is DTGVSQNPRHKITKRGQNVTFRCDPISEHNRLYWYRQTLGQGPEFLTYFQNEAQLEKSRLLSDRFSAERPKGSFSTLEIQRTEQGDSAMYLCARSGRFDEQFFGPGTRLTVL.

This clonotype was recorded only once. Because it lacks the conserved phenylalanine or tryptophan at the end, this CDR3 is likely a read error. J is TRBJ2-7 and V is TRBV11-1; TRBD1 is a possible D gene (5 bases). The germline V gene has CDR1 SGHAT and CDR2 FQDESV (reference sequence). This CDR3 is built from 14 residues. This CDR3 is CGSSPGRGWYEQYS. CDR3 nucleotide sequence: TGTGGCAGCAGCCCCGGAAGGGGTTGGTACGAGCAGTACTCC.

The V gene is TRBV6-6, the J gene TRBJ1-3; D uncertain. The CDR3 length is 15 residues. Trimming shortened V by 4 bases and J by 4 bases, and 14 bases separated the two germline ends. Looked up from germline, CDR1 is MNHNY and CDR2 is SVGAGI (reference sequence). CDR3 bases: TGTGCCAGCAGTTCCAGGCACGTAATCGGAAACACCATATATTTT. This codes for CASSSRHVIGNTIYF.

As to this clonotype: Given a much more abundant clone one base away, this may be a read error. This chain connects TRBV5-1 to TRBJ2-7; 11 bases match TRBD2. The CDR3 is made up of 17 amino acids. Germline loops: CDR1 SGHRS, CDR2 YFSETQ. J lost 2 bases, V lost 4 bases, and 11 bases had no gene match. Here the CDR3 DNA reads TGCGCCAGCAGCCGGCGACTAGCGGGACCTCCTACCTACGAGCAGTACTTC. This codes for CASSRRLAGPPTYEQYF.